This passage covers 30 T cell receptor beta chains from one sample sequenced in a study of beta chain features in type 1 diabetes. Expressed TCRB transcripts were sequenced, since all the RNA that had been isolated was reverse transcribed. Profiling relied on immunoSEQ multiplex PCR, and the TCRdb table lists in-frame clones only, not all of them. The sample has approximately 120,000 clones; under 40% are singletons. The sample consisted of stem cell memory CD4+ T cells from blood. The receptor set was obtained from a woman under 30 in good health.

The V call is TRBV28, the J call TRBJ1-2; D unclear. The CDR3 runs 11 residues. The V end was cut by 3 bases, the J end by 4 bases, with 3 bases between. Looked up from germline, CDR1 is MDHEN and CDR2 is SYDVKM. CDR3 in amino acids: CASSFIYGYTF. The CDR3 DNA reads as TGTGCCAGCAGTTTCATCTATGGCTACACCTTC.

This clone was seen a handful of times. This chain connects TRBV30 to TRBJ2-2, with 8 bases matching TRBD1. CDR3 length: 16 residues. Germline CDR1 and CDR2: GTSNPN and SVGIG (reference sequence). V shed 3 bases, J shed 1 base, and the junction held 7 bases outside the gene matches. The CDR3 sequence: CAWRNLGTGNTGELFF. The CDR3 coding sequence is TGTGCCTGGAGGAACCTCGGGACAGGGAACACCGGGGAGCTGTTTTTT.

This chain joins TRBV5-4 and TRBJ2-7; 13 nucleotides agree with TRBD2. The CDR3 loop spans 16 amino acids. The germline V gene has CDR1 SGHNT and CDR2 YYREEE (reference sequence). The V gene end was trimmed by 4 bases and the J gene end by 4 bases; junction bases not matched to a gene: 8. For the CDR3, the DNA is TGTGCCAGCAGCCTAGCTGGACTAGCGGGAGTATACGAGCAGTACTTC. It encodes CASSLAGLAGVYEQYF.

The CDR3 region is CASSPGTSGNPYEQYF. In DNA, the CDR3 is TGTGCCAGCAGCCCCGGGACTAGCGGGAACCCCTACGAGCAGTACTTC. The rearrangement uses TRBV9 and TRBJ2-7; TRBD2 matches at 13 bases. This CDR3 is 16 amino acids long. The V gene's germline CDR1 is SGDLS and CDR2 YYNGEE. J lost 2 bases, V lost 4 bases, and 6 bases had no gene match.

This clone was detected a few times. J is TRBJ1-3 and V is TRBV30; D is unresolved. This CDR3 region has 12 residues. V was cut by 2 bases and J by 3 bases, with 5 bases left in between. Germline V gene data show CDR1 as GTSNPN and CDR2 as SVGIG (reference sequence). CDR3 protein: CAWSPSGNTIYF. Here the CDR3 DNA reads TGTGCCTGGAGTCCCAGTGGAAACACCATATATTTT.

The chain links TRBV19 to TRBJ2-7, with 7 bases lining up with TRBD1. CDR1 is LNHDA, CDR2 SQIVND, per germline (reference sequence). V shed 5 bases, J shed 2 bases, and the junction held 12 bases outside the gene matches. The CDR3 length is 16 residues. The CDR3 DNA reads TGTGCCAGTAGTTCCCCGGACAGGATTAATACCTACGAGCAGTACTTC. It yields the protein CASSSPDRINTYEQYF.

V gene TRBV4-3 combines with J gene TRBJ1-5; 9 bases map to TRBD1. Germline CDR1 is LGHNA and CDR2 is YSLEER. J gave up 6 bases and V 4 bases, and 4 bases lay outside the gene matches. CDR3 length: 14 residues. The CDR3: CASSPGQGSQPQHF. The CDR3 bases are TGCGCCAGCAGCCCGGGACAGGGCAGTCAGCCCCAGCATTTT.

This clone was counted once. The chain uses TRBV15 and TRBJ2-5, with 8 bases lining up with TRBD1. Germline assignment: CDR1 LNHNV and CDR2 YYDKDF (reference sequence). V gave up 4 bases and J gave up 4 bases; unmatched junction bases: 14. This CDR3 comprises 17 residues. The CDR3 loop is CATSKDLPRGLGETQYF. CDR3 DNA sequence: TGTGCCACCAGCAAAGACCTACCCAGGGGGCTGGGAGAGACCCAGTACTTC.

The count of this clone is one. The chain links TRBV2 to TRBJ1-2; D gene uncertain. The CDR3 spans 13 residues. V was pared by 8 bases and J by 4 bases, with 14 bases between. The germline CDR1 and CDR2 sequences are SNHLY and FYNNEI. The CDR3 spells CASVAGRGYGYTF. CDR3 bases: TGTGCCAGCGTGGCGGGTCGCGGCTATGGCTACACCTTC.

The V call is TRBV7-2, the J call TRBJ2-1; D gene unclear. This CDR3 is built from 15 residues. Germline CDR1 reads SGHTA; CDR2 reads FQGNSA. V was pared by 1 base and J by 0 bases, with 7 bases between. The CDR3 DNA reads as TGTGCCAGCAGCTTAGTAGTTTACTCCTACAATGAGCAGTTCTTC. It is translated as CASSLVVYSYNEQFF.

This clone showed up just a few times. This chain links TRBV7-6 with TRBJ2-7; 8 positions match TRBD1. CDR3 length: 15 residues. V lost 4 bases, J lost 1 base, and 6 bases stayed unmatched. CDR1 SGHVS and CDR2 FNYEAQ come from the germline V gene. The CDR3 nucleotides read TGTGCCAGCAGCTCCACCGGGACAGGTTCCTACGAGCAGTACTTC. Its protein product is CASSSTGTGSYEQYF.

The gene calls are TRBV23-1 and TRBJ2-7, with D possibly being TRBD1 (5 bases). Being an ORF, TRBV23-1 has a function that is uncertain. The CDR3 has 17 amino acids. Trimming removed 2 bases at V and 0 bases at J, with 17 bases between. The DNA for the CDR3 is TGCGCCAGCAGTCAAAGGTTCGGGCAGGGCTACTCCTACGAGCAGTACTTC. Residues: CASSQRFGQGYSYEQYF.

A word on this clone: Relative to the germline gene, one junction end is altered; a read error may explain this. The V and J genes are TRBV4-1 and TRBJ2-1; maybe TRBD1 (6 bases). CDR1 is MGHRA, CDR2 YSYEKL, per germline. The CDR3 covers 13 residues. Here the CDR3 reads CASSQDRGIARIF. In nucleotides, the CDR3 is TGCGCCAGCAGCCAAGATAGGGGGATAGCGAGGATCTTC.

V is TRBV28 and J is TRBJ2-7; 11 bases align to TRBD1. CDR1 MDHEN and CDR2 SYDVKM come from the germline V gene. V trimming: 5 bases; J trimming: 0 bases; junction bases outside the gene matches: 9. The CDR3 consists of 17 residues. The CDR3 spells CASSTPGTGGGSYEQYF. The CDR3 DNA reads TGTGCCAGCAGTACTCCCGGGACAGGGGGAGGCTCCTACGAGCAGTACTTC.

The DNA for the CDR3 is TGCGCCAGCACGGGGGCTGGGGCCAACGTCCTGACTTTC. Protein product: CASTGAGANVLTF. The chain employs TRBV5-1 and TRBJ2-6; a weak D match, TRBD2 (6 bases). Germline V lookup: CDR1 SGHRS, CDR2 YFSETQ. This CDR3 is 13 amino acids long. Between the trimmed V and J ends, which lost 6 bases and 2 bases, there was a span of 6 bases.

The chain carries TRBV5-1 and TRBJ2-7, with a weak D call TRBD1 (6 bases). Trimming removed 4 bases at V and 2 bases at J, with 10 bases between. The CDR3 consists of 13 residues. Germline CDR1 SGHRS, CDR2 YFSETQ. The CDR3 region has the DNA TGCGCCAGCAGCGTTACAGGGACCTACGAGCAGTACTTC. It is translated as CASSVTGTYEQYF.

This clone has just a few counts. The chain has TRBV29-1 and TRBJ2-1, with D uncertain. With 5 bases removed from V and 0 bases from J, the gap between germline ends came to 14 bases. CDR3 size: 15 residues. Germline loops: CDR1 SQVTM, CDR2 ANQGSEA. CDR3 amino acids: CSVPRRKSSYNEQFF. CDR3 sequence (DNA): TGCAGCGTTCCGCGGCGGAAGAGCTCCTACAATGAGCAGTTCTTC.

This clone was counted only a few times. The chain joins TRBV28 to TRBJ1-5, with no clear D. The germline V gene encodes CDR1 MDHEN and CDR2 SYDVKM. This CDR3 is 14 amino acids long. V gave up 4 bases and J gave up 4 bases, with 11 bases separating them. The CDR3 DNA sequence: TGTGCCAGCAGTTCCCTAGGTCTTAATCAGCCCCAGCATTTT. As protein: CASSSLGLNQPQHF.

This chain joins TRBV29-1 and TRBJ2-5; D might be TRBD1 (6 bases). The DNA matches TRBJ2-7 better at its end, which makes the J call doubtful. Germline values: CDR1 SQVTM, CDR2 ANQGSEA. This CDR3 has 15 residues. As DNA, the CDR3 is TGCAGCGTTGAAGTCCCGAGGGGGTTGTACTACGAGCAGTACTTC. It codes for CSVEVPRGLYYEQYF.

The rearrangement links TRBV18 to TRBJ1-1; maybe TRBD1 (6 bases). Trimming took off 6 bases at V and 3 bases at J, with 17 bases between the two ends. Germline V gives CDR1 KGHSH, CDR2 LQKENI. The CDR3 has 15 residues. CDR3 loop: CASSEQQGRDTEAFF. In DNA form, the CDR3 reads TGTGCCAGCTCGGAACAACAGGGAAGAGACACTGAAGCTTTCTTT.

The chain is built from TRBV7-2 and TRBJ2-4, with D possibly being TRBD1 (5 bases). The CDR3 covers 16 residues. Germline V gene lookup returns CDR1 SGHTA and CDR2 FQGNSA. V was cut by 5 bases and J by 1 base, with 15 bases left in between. The CDR3 DNA is TGTGCCAGCAGCATCAGGGTTGTAGGGGCCAAAAACATTCAGTACTTC. Translating it yields CASSIRVVGAKNIQYF.

This chain uses TRBV9 with TRBJ2-2; D perhaps matches TRBD2 (5 bases). The V and J ends lost 0 bases and 5 bases respectively, with 20 bases between them. The CDR3 is 18 residues long. Germline CDR1 SGDLS, CDR2 YYNGEE. In nucleotides, the CDR3 is TGTGCCAGCAGCGTAGGAGTCGGCGCTAGCCGGCGAACCGGGGAGCTGTTTTTT. Protein product: CASSVGVGASRRTGELFF. Filled out from reference TRBV9 and TRBJ2-2, the complete variable domain reads DSGVTQTPKHLITATGQRVTLRCSPRSGDLSVYWYQQSLDQGLQFLIQYYNGEERAKGNILERFSAQQFPDLHSELNLSSLELGDSALYFCASSVGVGASRRTGELFFGEGSRLTVL.

The chain couples TRBV7-8 to TRBJ2-5; D unclear. The closer fit of TRBJ2-7 to the DNA end suggests the J call may be wrong. CDR1 and CDR2 from the germline V gene are SGHVS and FQNEAQ. CDR3 length: 14 residues. The CDR3 spells CASSFRKPSYEQYF. As DNA, the CDR3 is TGTGCCAGCAGCTTTCGCAAACCCTCCTACGAGCAGTACTTC.

This clone showed up just a few times. V usage is TRBV19 and J usage is TRBJ2-1, with 10 bases identical to TRBD1. CDR1 LNHDA and CDR2 SQIVND come from the germline V gene (reference sequence). The CDR3 contains 16 residues. Trimming took 5 bases from V and 2 from J; bases not matched to a gene: 6. CDR3 DNA: TGTGCCAGTAGTGCTATTGGGACAGGGGCCTACAATGAGCAGTTCTTC. Its translation is CASSAIGTGAYNEQFF.

This sequence joins TRBV7-2 and TRBJ2-1, with D uncertain. V was trimmed by 1 base and J by 4 bases, leaving 11 bases between them. The CDR3 runs 15 residues. Germline V gene lookup returns CDR1 SGHTA and CDR2 FQGNSA. The DNA for the CDR3 is TGTGCCAGCAGCTTAGGGAGTCAACAATACAATGAGCAGTTCTTC. Its translation: CASSLGSQQYNEQFF. Combining the CDR3 with reference TRBV7-2 and TRBJ2-1 gives the whole variable domain GAGVSQSPSNKVTEKGKDVELRCDPISGHTALYWYRQSLGQGLEFLIYFQGNSAPDKSGLPSDRFSAERTGGSVSTLTIQRTQQEDSAVYLCASSLGSQQYNEQFFGPGTRLTVL.

This clone was observed a single time. The chain combines TRBV5-1 with TRBJ1-2; D not resolved. Per the germline V gene, CDR1 is SGHRS and CDR2 is YFSETQ. The CDR3 spans 16 residues. Trimming took 0 bases from V and 0 from J, leaving 12 bases between them. The CDR3 DNA reads as TGCGCCAGCAGCTTGGAGTTCAGGCCTACTAACTATGGCTACACCTTC. This codes for CASSLEFRPTNYGYTF.

The gene calls are TRBV9 and TRBJ2-3; 12 nucleotides line up with TRBD2. This CDR3 spans 16 amino acids. Germline values: CDR1 SGDLS, CDR2 YYNGEE. The V gene end was trimmed by 4 bases and the J gene end by 6 bases; junction bases not matched to a gene: 9. The CDR3 sequence is CASSLTSGRLPDTQYF. CDR3 nucleotides: TGTGCCAGCAGCCTTACTAGCGGGAGGCTCCCCGATACGCAGTATTTT.

About this clone: One junction end does not reproduce the germline sequence, and a read error may be involved. The chain carries TRBV10-3 and TRBJ1-1; 9 bases are shared with TRBD1. Germline-derived CDR1 and CDR2 are ENHRY and SYGVKD. The CDR3 totals 14 residues. CDR3 DNA: TGTGCCATCAAGCGGGGACAGGGACACACTGAAGCTCTCTTT. It yields the protein CAIKRGQGHTEALF.

This chain links TRBV7-2 with TRBJ2-2; the D is unclear. Trimming cost V 1 base and J 9 bases, with 6 bases left between them. CDR3 length: 12 amino acids. Germline V gives CDR1 SGHTA, CDR2 FQGNSA. The CDR3 bases are TGTGCCAGCAGCTTAGGAGGTCGGGAGCTGTTTTTT. Residues: CASSLGGRELFF. Full variable domain (rest looked up from reference TRBV7-2 and TRBJ2-2): GAGVSQSPSNKVTEKGKDVELRCDPISGHTALYWYRQSLGQGLEFLIYFQGNSAPDKSGLPSDRFSAERTGGSVSTLTIQRTQQEDSAVYLCASSLGGRELFFGEGSRLTVL.

V usage is TRBV9 and J usage is TRBJ1-3; D call uncertain. From germline, CDR1 is SGDLS and CDR2 YYNGEE. With 2 bases removed from V and 0 bases from J, the gap between germline ends came to 15 bases. The CDR3 contains 17 residues. The CDR3 is CASSVGGPGVSGNTIYF. DNA for the CDR3: TGTGCCAGCAGCGTGGGAGGACCTGGGGTCTCTGGAAACACCATATATTTT.